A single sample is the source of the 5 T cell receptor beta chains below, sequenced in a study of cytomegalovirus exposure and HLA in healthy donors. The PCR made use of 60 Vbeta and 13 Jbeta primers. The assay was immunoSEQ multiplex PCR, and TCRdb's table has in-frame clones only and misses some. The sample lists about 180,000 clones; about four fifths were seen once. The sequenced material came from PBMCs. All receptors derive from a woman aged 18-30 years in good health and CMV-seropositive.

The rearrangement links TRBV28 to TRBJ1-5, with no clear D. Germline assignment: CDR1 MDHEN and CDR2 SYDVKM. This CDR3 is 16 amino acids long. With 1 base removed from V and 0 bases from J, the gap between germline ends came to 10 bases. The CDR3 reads CASSLFRSPSNQPQHF. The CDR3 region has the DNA TGTGCCAGCAGTTTATTTCGGTCCCCTAGCAATCAGCCCCAGCATTTT.

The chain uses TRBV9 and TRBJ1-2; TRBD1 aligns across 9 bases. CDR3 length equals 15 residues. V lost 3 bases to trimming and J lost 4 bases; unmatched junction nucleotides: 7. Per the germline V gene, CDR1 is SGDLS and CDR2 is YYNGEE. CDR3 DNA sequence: TGTGCCAGCAGCGGGGACAGGGTGGGAATCTATGGCTACACCTTC. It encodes CASSGDRVGIYGYTF. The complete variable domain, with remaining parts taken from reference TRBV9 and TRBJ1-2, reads DSGVTQTPKHLITATGQRVTLRCSPRSGDLSVYWYQQSLDQGLQFLIQYYNGEERAKGNILERFSAQQFPDLHSELNLSSLELGDSALYFCASSGDRVGIYGYTFGSGTRLTVV.

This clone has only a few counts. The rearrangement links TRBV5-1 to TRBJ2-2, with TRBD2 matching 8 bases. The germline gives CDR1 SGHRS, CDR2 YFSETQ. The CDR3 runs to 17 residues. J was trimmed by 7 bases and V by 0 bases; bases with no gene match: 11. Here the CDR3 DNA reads TGCGCCAGCAGCTTGGCCGTCGGGACTAGGGGCGGCGGGGAGCTGTTTTTT. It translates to CASSLAVGTRGGGELFF.

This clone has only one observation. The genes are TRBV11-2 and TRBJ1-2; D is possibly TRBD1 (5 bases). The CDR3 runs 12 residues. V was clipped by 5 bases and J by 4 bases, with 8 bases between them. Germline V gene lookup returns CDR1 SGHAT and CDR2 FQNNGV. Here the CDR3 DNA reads TGTGCCAGCAGCGCCGGGGGCTATGGCTACACCTTC. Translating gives CASSAGGYGYTF.

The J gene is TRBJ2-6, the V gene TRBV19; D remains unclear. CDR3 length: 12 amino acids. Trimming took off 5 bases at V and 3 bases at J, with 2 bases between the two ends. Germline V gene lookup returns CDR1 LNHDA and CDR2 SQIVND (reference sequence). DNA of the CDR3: TGTGCCAGTAGTCATGGGGCCAACGTCCTGACTTTC. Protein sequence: CASSHGANVLTF.